These 23 T cell receptor beta chains originate from one sample sequenced in a study of T-cell memory formation after mild COVID-19. TCRdb recomputed calls from the 5' RACE reads with MiXCR, one row per CDR3 protein. The sample shows roughly 160,000 distinct CDR3 sequences, around a tenth of them seen only once. The material sequenced was PBMCs or a T cell subset sorted from them (not recorded which). The receptor source for this set is a man aged 18 to 29 who had mild COVID-19 (a few samples of this study predate the infection). Cell type and time point are not known.

In its sample, this clonotype was seen a few times. This chain uses TRBV7-2 with TRBJ1-1, with D uncertain. CDR3 length equals 13 residues. Germline V gene sequence: CDR1 SGHTA, CDR2 FQGNSA. V lost 3 bases and J 4 bases, leaving 9 bases between the germline ends. The CDR3 bases are TGTGCCAGCAGCTTCCTGCTTGCCACTGAAGCTTTCTTT. Translated: CASSFLLATEAFF.

This clonotype has at least ten counts. The chain uses TRBV5-1 and TRBJ2-1, with TRBD2 identical over 12 bases. The CDR3 extends over 16 amino acids. V shed 3 bases, J shed 4 bases, and the junction held 5 bases outside the gene matches. Germline CDR1 is SGHRS and CDR2 is YFSETQ. Here the CDR3 reads CASSSSGGALYNEQFF. The CDR3 DNA reads TGCGCCAGCAGCTCTAGCGGGGGGGCCTTGTACAATGAGCAGTTCTTC.

The chain recombines TRBV11-2 with TRBJ2-6, with 8 bases matching TRBD1. In germline, CDR1 is SGHAT, CDR2 FQNNGV. The CDR3 contains 16 residues. The V and J ends lost 5 bases and 0 bases, in that order; junction bases with no gene match: 3. DNA of the CDR3: TGTGCCAGCAGCCGGGACAGGCTCTCTGGGGCCAACGTCCTGACTTTC. Translation: CASSRDRLSGANVLTF.

CDR3 amino acids: CASSFGRDPITDTQYF. CDR3 coding DNA: TGTGCCAGCAGTTTCGGACGGGACCCTATCACAGATACGCAGTATTTT. The chain recombines TRBV28 with TRBJ2-3; D is possibly TRBD1 or TRBD2 (5 bases each). The V end lost 3 bases, the J end lost 2 bases, and 15 bases lay between the germline ends. CDR1 MDHEN and CDR2 SYDVKM come from the germline V gene. This CDR3 spans 16 amino acids.

The table lists this clonotype with a few counts. The chain links TRBV3-1 to TRBJ2-1; D unclear. CDR1 LGHDT and CDR2 YNNKEL come from the germline V gene (reference sequence). Trimming removed 4 bases at V and 9 bases at J, with 10 bases between. The CDR3 length is 12 residues. CDR3 in amino acids: CASSRLPGEQFF. CDR3 nucleotides: TGTGCCAGCAGCCGCCTTCCCGGTGAGCAGTTCTTC.

J is TRBJ1-2 and V is TRBV28, with a tentative D call TRBD1 (6 bases). The CDR3 totals 13 residues. Germline CDR1 and CDR2: MDHEN and SYDVKM. V was pared by 3 bases and J by 4 bases, with 9 bases between. The CDR3 nucleotides read TGTGCCAGCAGTTTCAACAGGGTCTATGGCTACACCTTC. It is translated as CASSFNRVYGYTF.

This clonotype was seen only a few times. The chain couples TRBV12-3 or TRBV12-4 to TRBJ1-2; no clear D gene. V lost 8 bases and J lost 5, with 15 bases in between. The CDR3 is made up of 13 amino acids. CDR3 loop: CASVEEPEYGYTF. CDR3 sequence (DNA): TGTGCCAGCGTAGAGGAGCCCGAATATGGCTACACCTTC.

This clonotype has a count of ten or more. The chain employs TRBV5-6 and TRBJ2-7; D gene uncertain. The CDR3 is 14 amino acids. CDR1 and CDR2 from the germline V gene are SGHDT and YYEEEE. Trimming pared 4 bases from V and 3 bases from J, leaving 14 bases between. Here the CDR3 reads CASSNPTRIYEQYV. The CDR3 DNA follows: TGTGCCAGCAGCAACCCCACAAGGATCTACGAGCAGTACGTC.

The CDR3 nucleotides are TGTGCCAGCAGCGCGGACCTCACGGGGGTCGCTGAAGCTTTCTTT. Its protein product is CASSADLTGVAEAFF. The chain employs TRBV9 and TRBJ1-1, with a weak D call TRBD1 (5 bases). V shed 3 bases and J shed 6 bases, with 18 bases lying between them. The germline V gene encodes CDR1 SGDLS and CDR2 YYNGEE. The CDR3 is made up of 15 amino acids.

This clonotype showed up just a few times. The chain recombines TRBV18 with TRBJ2-3; the D call may be TRBD1 or TRBD2 (5 bases each). From germline, CDR1 is KGHSH and CDR2 LQKENI. V lost 2 bases and J lost 1, with 13 bases in between. There are 16 residues in the CDR3. The DNA of the CDR3 is TGTGCCAGCTCACCAGTTTGGGACCGTCGCACAGATACGCAGTATTTT. Its translation: CASSPVWDRRTDTQYF.

This clonotype was recorded at least ten times. The CDR3: CASSYSPGGRTQYF. DNA for the CDR3: TGTGCCAGCAGTTACTCGCCGGGGGGGAGAACGCAGTATTTT. The chain uses TRBV6-5 and TRBJ2-3, with 8 bases identical to TRBD2. The trim removed 0 bases at V and 9 bases at J, leaving 5 bases unmatched. This CDR3 is 14 amino acids long. Germline V CDR1 and CDR2: MNHEY, SVGAGI.

This clonotype has just a few counts. The CDR3 DNA reads as TGCGCCAGCAGCCGTCGAACGGTGGGGCAATCAGATACGCAGTATTTT. It codes for CASSRRTVGQSDTQYF. This sequence joins TRBV4-3 and TRBJ2-3; tentatively, D is TRBD1 (5 bases). With 4 bases removed from V and 4 bases from J, the gap between germline ends came to 18 bases. Germline V gene sequence: CDR1 LGHNA, CDR2 YSLEER. The CDR3 loop spans 16 amino acids.

This chain links TRBV7-2 with TRBJ2-5, with 7 positions matching TRBD2. V shed 5 bases, J shed 4 bases, and the junction held 4 bases outside the gene matches. Germline V gives CDR1 SGHTA, CDR2 FQGNSA. CDR3 length: 13 residues. DNA of the CDR3: TGTGCCAGCAGCCCTGGGGAGGGAGAGACCCAGTACTTC. Its protein is CASSPGEGETQYF.

The chain has TRBV18 and TRBJ2-3; either TRBD1 or TRBD2 may fit D (5 bases each). The germline gives CDR1 KGHSH, CDR2 LQKENI. The CDR3 is 15 amino acids. V lost 0 bases to trimming and J lost 8 bases, with 15 bases between them. CDR3 bases: TGTGCCAGCTCACCACCCGGGACGGCCTTCGGTACGCAGTATTTT. This codes for CASSPPGTAFGTQYF. The entire variable domain, with the rest obtained from reference TRBV18 and TRBJ2-3, is as follows: NAGVMQNPRHLVRRRGQEARLRCSPMKGHSHVYWYRQLPEEGLKFMVYLQKENIIDESGMPKERFSAEFPKEGPSILRIQQVVRGDSAAYFCASSPPGTAFGTQYFGPGTRLTVL.

This chain links TRBV6-6 with TRBJ2-1, with D perhaps TRBD1 (6 bases). The germline V gene has CDR1 MNHNY and CDR2 SVGAGI (reference sequence). CDR3 length: 15 residues. The ends were cut back, 4 bases at V and 0 bases at J, with 10 bases in the middle. CDR3 amino acids: CASSLGRGSYNEQFF. The CDR3 DNA reads as TGTGCCAGCAGTTTAGGCAGGGGCTCCTACAATGAGCAGTTCTTC.

This clonotype was seen only a few times. This chain joins TRBV28 and TRBJ1-6; no clear D. The V and J ends lost 6 bases and 13 bases respectively, with 13 bases between them. Germline V gives CDR1 MDHEN, CDR2 SYDVKM. This CDR3 is built from 12 residues. As DNA, the CDR3 is TGTGCCAGCAGCCTACCCTCAAGTCCCCTCCACTTT. It codes for CASSLPSSPLHF.

This clonotype appeared many times. The CDR3 loop is CASNAGFRPQYF. The CDR3 nucleotides are TGTGCCAGCAACGCAGGGTTTCGCCCCCAGTACTTC. The chain carries TRBV2 and TRBJ2-5; D perhaps matches TRBD1 (5 bases). The ends were cut back, 7 bases at V and 9 bases at J, with 15 bases in the middle. From germline, CDR1 is SNHLY and CDR2 FYNNEI. CDR3 size: 12 residues.

This rearrangement joins TRBV28 to TRBJ2-3; either TRBD1 or TRBD2 may fit D (5 bases each). With 7 bases removed from V and 1 base from J, the gap between germline ends came to 15 bases. CDR3 length: 15 residues. CDR1 MDHEN and CDR2 SYDVKM come from the germline V gene. Here the CDR3 reads CASTRGDRRTDTQYF. The CDR3 nucleotides read TGTGCCAGCACCCGAGGGGACCGTCGCACAGATACGCAGTATTTT.

This clonotype was seen at least ten times. The J gene is TRBJ2-3, the V gene TRBV5-1, with 7 positions matching TRBD2. This CDR3 is built from 15 residues. The germline CDR1 and CDR2 sequences are SGHRS and YFSETQ. Trimming removed 9 bases from V and 1 base from J; junction bases left unmatched: 11. CDR3 in amino acids: CATKGRASGTDTQYF. CDR3 sequence (DNA): TGCGCCACCAAGGGGAGGGCTTCTGGCACAGATACGCAGTATTTT.

CDR3 amino acids: CASSREPNTEAFF. In DNA, the CDR3 is TGTGCCAGCAGCCGGGAACCGAACACTGAAGCTTTCTTT. The gene calls are TRBV4-2 and TRBJ1-1; D is undetermined. Germline values: CDR1 LGHNA, CDR2 YNFKEQ. This CDR3 contains 13 residues. V was shortened by 4 bases and J by 1 base, with 7 bases between the two germline ends.

The J gene is TRBJ1-6, the V gene TRBV7-2; D ambiguous. The CDR3 runs 13 residues. With 3 bases removed from V and 8 bases from J, the gap between germline ends came to 8 bases. Germline V gene sequence: CDR1 SGHTA, CDR2 FQGNSA. The CDR3 DNA reads as TGTGCCAGCAGCTTGAGTCTCGATTCACCCCTCCACTTT. Protein: CASSLSLDSPLHF.

This clonotype showed up many times. The J gene is TRBJ2-7, the V gene TRBV5-1; 10 positions match TRBD1. The CDR3 contains 14 residues. The trim removed 2 bases at V and 5 bases at J, leaving 4 bases unmatched. Germline assignment: CDR1 SGHRS and CDR2 YFSETQ. The CDR3 loop is CASSFRDRGDEQYF. Here the CDR3 DNA reads TGCGCCAGCAGCTTCCGGGACAGGGGCGACGAGCAGTACTTC.

The chain uses TRBV5-6 and TRBJ1-1, with D hard to call. Deletions cut 4 bases from V and 2 bases from J, with 6 bases between. The germline V gene encodes CDR1 SGHDT and CDR2 YYEEEE. There are 12 residues in the CDR3. The CDR3 here is CASSHPNTEAFF. DNA for the CDR3: TGTGCCAGCAGCCACCCTAACACTGAAGCTTTCTTT.